This TCR beta chain came from a study of long-term antiretroviral therapy in people with HIV. Study-wide results and caveats: Clones showing expansion before ART dominated the repertoire at all time points.

Inclusion required at least two post-ART and at least one pre-ART PBMC samples. Trimming stripped 0 bases from V and 2 bases from J, with 11 bases between. There are 15 residues in the CDR3. The germline gives CDR1 SGHTS, CDR2 YDEGEE. Comment on this clone: The antigen is not known.

Samples were assayed with immunoSEQ v3.0 at survey level. Sequenced by immunoSEQ multiplex PCR; TCRdb stores in-frame clones only, minus some. The sample has 10,000 to 15,000 clones, around 77% seen once. V usage is TRBV5-8 and J usage is TRBJ1-2; no clear D gene. The receptor was isolated from a woman younger than 35 with HIV. Sequencing was performed on unsorted PBMCs, taken 1.3 years after starting antiretroviral therapy. The DNA for the CDR3 is TGTGCCAGCAGCTTGGGGGAGATGGGGAACTATGGCTACACCTTC. It yields the protein CASSLGEMGNYGYTF.